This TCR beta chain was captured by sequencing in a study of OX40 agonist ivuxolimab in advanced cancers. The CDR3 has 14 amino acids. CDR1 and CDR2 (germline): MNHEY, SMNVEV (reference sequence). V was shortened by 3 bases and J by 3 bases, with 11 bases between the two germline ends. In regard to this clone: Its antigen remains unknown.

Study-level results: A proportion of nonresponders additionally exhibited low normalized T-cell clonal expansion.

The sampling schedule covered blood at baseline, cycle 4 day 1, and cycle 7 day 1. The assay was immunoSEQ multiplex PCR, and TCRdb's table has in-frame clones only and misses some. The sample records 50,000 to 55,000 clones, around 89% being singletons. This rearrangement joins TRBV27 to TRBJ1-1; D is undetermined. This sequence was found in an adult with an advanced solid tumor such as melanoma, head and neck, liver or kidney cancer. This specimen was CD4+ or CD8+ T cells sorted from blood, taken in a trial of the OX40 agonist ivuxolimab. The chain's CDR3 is CASSFSAGDTEAFF. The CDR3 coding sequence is TGTGCCAGCAGTTTTTCCGCCGGGGACACTGAAGCTTTCTTT.